This T cell receptor beta chain was identified in a study of cytomegalovirus exposure and HLA in healthy donors. Vbeta (60) and Jbeta (13) primers were used in the PCR. Sequencing was performed with immunoSEQ multiplex PCR; in TCRdb, only in-frame clones are kept and a portion is missing. The sample includes 150,000 to 200,000 clones, 55% to 70% of them seen just once. The CDR3 covers 13 residues. V lost 3 bases to trimming and J lost 7 bases, with 13 bases between them. Germline CDR1 reads LGHNA; CDR2 reads YNFKEQ. This TCR came from a woman aged 40 to 55 in good health and CMV-seropositive. The genes are TRBV4-2 and TRBJ2-7; D might be TRBD2 (6 bases). Sequencing was done on a sample of PBMCs. The CDR3 sequence is CASSQLEGREQYF. DNA for the CDR3: TGTGCCAGCAGCCAGTTGGAGGGGAGGGAGCAGTACTTC.